A single sample is the source of the 13 T cell receptor beta chains below, sequenced in a study of CD8+ T cells in alopecia areata. RNA extraction and reverse transcription yielded cDNA as sequencing template. Clones were sequenced by immunoSEQ multiplex PCR, and TCRdb holds only the in-frame ones, with some missing. The sample yields around 190,000 clones, more than 50% seen once. Sequences were obtained from CD8+ T cells sorted from blood. These receptors came from a human donor in good health.

The V and J genes are TRBV7-9 and TRBJ2-3; 7 bases match TRBD2. This CDR3 is built from 14 residues. After removal of 5 bases from V and 5 bases from J, the junction contained 7 bases not matched to a gene. Germline CDR1 is SEHNR and CDR2 is FQNEAQ (reference sequence). CDR3 sequence (DNA): TGTGCCAGCAGCCCTAGCGGCTTGGGAGATACGCAGTATTTT. This sequence encodes CASSPSGLGDTQYF.

V is TRBV2 and J is TRBJ2-3; TRBD1 agrees at 9 bases. The germline gives CDR1 SNHLY, CDR2 FYNNEI. This CDR3 is built from 15 residues. Trimming took 5 bases from V and 0 from J; bases not matched to a gene: 3. The CDR3 nucleotides read TGTGCCAGCAGTCGGGACAGGGCAAGCACAGATACGCAGTATTTT. It encodes CASSRDRASTDTQYF.

V and J are TRBV5-6 and TRBJ1-1; 8 nucleotides match TRBD1. CDR1 and CDR2 (germline): SGHDT, YYEEEE. This CDR3 is 12 amino acids long. Germline trimming cut 2 bases from V and 10 bases from J; bases unmatched to any gene: 4. Written as DNA, the CDR3 is TGTGCCAGCAGCTTAGGTCAGGGGGCAGCTTTCTTT. This encodes CASSLGQGAAFF.

The chain recombines TRBV27 with TRBJ2-7, with 8 bases fitting TRBD1. This CDR3 region has 13 residues. Germline V lookup: CDR1 MNHEY, CDR2 SMNVEV (reference sequence). V gave up 7 bases and J gave up 7 bases; unmatched junction bases: 9. The CDR3 here is CASTPQGAGEQYF. The CDR3 nucleotides read TGTGCCAGCACCCCCCAGGGGGCAGGAGAGCAGTACTTC.

V and J are TRBV9 and TRBJ2-1, with TRBD1 identical over 8 bases. V dropped 0 bases and J dropped 6; count of bases not matched to a gene: 5. The CDR3 is 15 residues long. Germline CDR1 SGDLS, CDR2 YYNGEE. CDR3 region: CASSVGTGPINEQFF. CDR3 in DNA: TGTGCCAGCAGCGTAGGGACAGGGCCCATCAATGAGCAGTTCTTC.

This sequence joins TRBV7-2 and TRBJ2-7; D not resolved. The CDR3 covers 15 residues. The V end was cut by 4 bases, the J end by 5 bases, with 18 bases between. The germline V gene encodes CDR1 SGHTA and CDR2 FQGNSA. The DNA of the CDR3 is TGTGCCAGCAGCTCAAGGGCCACTACAGCGCACGAGCAGTACTTC. Translated: CASSSRATTAHEQYF.

The sample holds a few counts of this clone. This rearrangement joins TRBV7-9 to TRBJ2-5, with 8 bases fitting TRBD1. CDR1 is SEHNR and CDR2 is FQNEAQ in the germline V gene (reference sequence). This CDR3 comprises 17 residues. With 0 bases clipped from V and 1 base from J, the junction kept 7 bases outside the gene matches. CDR3 in DNA: TGTGCCAGCAGCTTAGCGATGGACAGGGACGGCCAAGAGACCCAGTACTTC. Translated, it gives CASSLAMDRDGQETQYF.

The rearrangement links TRBV30 to TRBJ2-7; TRBD1 or TRBD2 may be the D gene (5 bases each). There are 14 residues in the CDR3. The germline V gene encodes CDR1 GTSNPN and CDR2 SVGIG (reference sequence). The V end lost 3 bases, the J end lost 2 bases, and 14 bases lay between the germline ends. The CDR3 DNA reads TGTGCCTGGAGATATGGGACCCAGACCTACGAGCAGTACTTC. Translated, it gives CAWRYGTQTYEQYF.

The chain recombines TRBV7-2 with TRBJ2-1; 7 nucleotides align to TRBD2. The CDR3 totals 18 residues. With 5 bases clipped from V and 7 bases from J, the junction kept 20 bases outside the gene matches. CDR1 is SGHTA and CDR2 is FQGNSA in the germline V gene. The CDR3 bases are TGTGCCAGCAGCCAAGCTGAGTCGTGGGGGGGAATGTGGAATGAGCAGTTCTTC. This sequence encodes CASSQAESWGGMWNEQFF.

This chain links TRBV5-1 with TRBJ2-7, with D perhaps matching TRBD2 (5 bases). The CDR3 spans 17 residues. The germline gives CDR1 SGHRS, CDR2 YFSETQ. With 0 bases removed from V and 4 bases from J, the gap between germline ends came to 20 bases. CDR3: CASSLEQTKGLAYEQYF. The CDR3 DNA sequence: TGCGCCAGCAGCTTGGAACAGACTAAAGGTCTTGCTTACGAGCAGTACTTC. Based on the CDR3 plus reference TRBV5-1 and TRBJ2-7, the full variable domain is KAGVTQTPRYLIKTRGQQVTLSCSPISGHRSVSWYQQTPGQGLQFLFEYFSETQRNKGNFPGRFSGRQFSNSRSEMNVSTLELGDSALYLCASSLEQTKGLAYEQYFGPGTRLTVT.

This clone appeared a few times. The V call is TRBV29-1, the J call TRBJ1-2, with TRBD1 as a possible D gene (5 bases). The germline V gene has CDR1 SQVTM and CDR2 ANQGSEA. This CDR3 has 14 amino acids. V lost 3 bases and J lost 2, with 13 bases in between. CDR3 in amino acids: CSVEGGAENYGYTF. The DNA of the CDR3 is TGCAGCGTTGAGGGAGGGGCAGAAAACTATGGCTACACCTTC.

This clone was picked up a small number of times. The gene calls are TRBV9 and TRBJ2-5; TRBD1 agrees at 7 bases. Germline CDR1 reads SGDLS; CDR2 reads YYNGEE. This CDR3 is built from 15 residues. The trim removed 2 bases at V and 4 bases at J, leaving 8 bases unmatched. CDR3 nucleotides: TGTGCCAGCAGCGTTTCAGGGGGTCTTGGAGAGACCCAGTACTTC. It encodes CASSVSGGLGETQYF.

This clone occurred a few times. The chain combines TRBV7-9 with TRBJ1-6, with D uncertain. CDR3 size: 15 residues. V was shortened by 4 bases and J by 9 bases, with 16 bases between the two germline ends. Germline V gene lookup returns CDR1 SEHNR and CDR2 FQNEAQ (reference sequence). CDR3 sequence reads: CASSSGSGRLSPLHF. The CDR3 coding sequence is TGTGCCAGCAGCTCGGGCTCCGGCAGGCTTTCACCCCTCCACTTT.